The 2 T cell receptor beta chains below come from one sample, sequenced in a study of shared clonotypes between healthy human individuals. Sequencing used immunoSEQ multiplex PCR; TCRdb keeps in-frame clones, though not all of them. In the table there are a few million clones, just over 90% of which are singletons. Material: naive CD4+ T cells from PBMCs. Specified subset: CD45RA+ positively selected. The receptor set was obtained from a man aged 18-30 years in good health. Some clones in this sample may be carry-over from other donors' samples.

CDR3: CASSWGQGLGYGYTF. The CDR3 nucleotides are TGTGCCAGCAGCTGGGGACAGGGTCTAGGCTATGGCTACACCTTC. The chain employs TRBV7-2 and TRBJ1-2; 9 positions agree with TRBD1. Losses at the gene ends were 4 bases for V and 4 bases for J; bases not matched to a gene: 7. This CDR3 comprises 15 residues. Germline V gene lookup returns CDR1 SGHTA and CDR2 FQGNSA.

The chain employs TRBV5-4 and TRBJ2-6; perhaps TRBD1 as D (6 bases). The CDR3 covers 13 residues. Germline lookup yields CDR1 SGHNT and CDR2 YYREEE (reference sequence). Between the trimmed V and J ends, which lost 9 bases and 4 bases, there was a span of 11 bases. The CDR3 coding sequence is TGTGCCACCAGGGGATCCGGGGCCAACGTCCTGACTTTC. It codes for CATRGSGANVLTF.